The source of this T cell receptor beta chain is a study of blood T cell repertoires in COVID-19. Study overall: The United States, Italy and Spain provided the acute and convalescent COVID-19 samples. PBMCs, B-cell-depleted T cells, or T cells provided the cDNA or gDNA that made up the material.

In the original analysis: From reference gene primer amplification, estimates of nucleated cell counts were derived. Produced via immunoSEQ multiplex PCR; TCRdb's table is partial and in-frame only. V, J and clone size are those of that table, while D and trimming were read from the DNA. The sample has around 460,000 clones; about 90% are singletons. This sequence was found in a man between 18 and 35 years old with COVID-19, enrolled during active disease. Sequencing was done on a sample of peripheral blood.

The DNA of the CDR3 is TGTGCCAGCAGCCGCCCGCTAGGACAGGAACGTGGCTACACCTTC. Protein: CASSRPLGQERGYTF. This chain uses TRBV7-3 with TRBJ1-2; the match to TRBD1 covers 7 bases. CDR1 and CDR2 from the germline V gene are SGHTA and FQGTGA. The junction had 13 bases not matched to a gene; V was cut back by 5 bases and J by 7 bases. The CDR3 spans 15 residues.